This T cell receptor (beta chain) came from a study of CD8+ T cells in alopecia areata (dated by TCRdb to between 2018 and 2020). Describing the broader study: Treated patients were enrolled in an open-label pilot trial of oral tofacitinib at 5 to 10 mg twice daily for moderate-to-severe alopecia areata. Patients stayed on tofacitinib for 6 to 18 months and then had 6 months of follow-up off drug so that delayed response and recurrence could be assessed. High-throughput TCRbeta sequencing was used to examine T cell clonal expansion in alopecia areata in both the C3H/HeJ mouse model and human patients. On the human side, TCRbeta sequencing was run on scalp tissue and on sorted CD4+ and CD8+ peripheral blood T cells from healthy controls and from alopecia areata patients with either patchy or totalis/universalis disease. Biopsies were taken from tofacitinib-treated patients at baseline and at 4 and 24 weeks of treatment, and a later scalp biopsy was taken in several of the tofacitinib-treated patients. Scalp clonality was compared across normal scalp (n=4), patchy alopecia areata scalp (n=8), and alopecia totalis/universalis scalp (n=8). RNA was extracted with the PAXgene miRNA kit for fixed scalp, the miRNeasy kit for PBMCs, and the RNeasy kit for mouse skin. immunoSEQ multiplex PCR using 35 Vbeta forward primers and 13 Jbeta reverse primers was used to amplify TCRbeta CDR3 regions.

The library was obtained by the immunoSEQ multiplex PCR assay. RNA was extracted from all samples and reverse transcribed into cDNA as template for TCR sequencing. SuperScript III was used to make first-strand cDNA, primed with a 2:1 mix of oligo-dT and random hexamers. Amplification bias was assessed with a synthetic immune receptor repertoire, and residual bias was removed computationally. The source study handled its data this way. Raw reads were preprocessed to remove errors, and CDR3 was defined according to IMGT conventions as the region from the conserved cysteine to phenylalanine. Clonality was computed by normalizing Shannon entropy by log2 of the number of productive unique TCRs and subtracting the result from 1. Whether each scalp clone was CD4 or CD8 was inferred by checking scalp TCRbeta sequences against the CD4 and CD8 repertoires from sorted blood. The immuneACCESS repertoire file appears here via TCRdb, limited to in-frame rearrangements. These files lack a portion of the clones; in checked studies, under half of the deficit traces to unresolved V genes, and the cause of the others is not known. The V and J calls and clone size come from that table; D and trimming were worked out from the DNA. The sample table contains about 150,000 clones; only one count was recorded for more than 75% of them. Roughly 16% of the sample is held by the ten biggest clonotypes.

The meaning of the sample's time point label: baseline before oral tofacitinib. From alopecia areata patients, peripheral blood was collected along with lesional scalp punch biopsies. After PBMCs were isolated by density centrifugation and stained for CD3, CD4 and CD8, a FACSAria was used to sort CD4+ and CD8+ T cells. The germline V gene provides CDR1 MNHEY and CDR2 SVGAGI. The CDR3 sequence holds 15 residues, the cysteine and phenylalanine included. Only the CDR3 part of the read is kept: 45 bases, read in frame from the first base. Trimming costs V 8 bases and J 0 bases, and their ends lie 13 bases apart. A note on this clone: What this receptor recognizes is not known. The sample holds no much larger clone one base away, and base qualities are not on file.

What the study reported, not specific to this receptor: Compared with mice, TCR sequences shared between patients were less clear, possibly partly because of HLA diversity across the patient population. Unlike mouse skin, which is dominated by gammadelta T cells, normal human skin has resident alphabeta T cells that are also sequenced, and this complicates analysis of the scalp TCR repertoire. Lesional scalp, especially in alopecia totalis/universalis, showed higher clonality and more expanded CD8+ clones than normal scalp, suggesting antigenic drive.

This clonotype was obtained from a human donor with alopecia areata. Recombination joined TRBV6-5 with TRBJ2-2, with the identity of the D gene unclear. This specimen consisted of CD8+ T cells sorted from blood, obtained at week 0. The nucleotides read TGTGCCAGCGACCCTTCTCCCTCGAACACCGGGGAGCTGTTTTTT. Its amino acids are CASDPSPSNTGELFF.